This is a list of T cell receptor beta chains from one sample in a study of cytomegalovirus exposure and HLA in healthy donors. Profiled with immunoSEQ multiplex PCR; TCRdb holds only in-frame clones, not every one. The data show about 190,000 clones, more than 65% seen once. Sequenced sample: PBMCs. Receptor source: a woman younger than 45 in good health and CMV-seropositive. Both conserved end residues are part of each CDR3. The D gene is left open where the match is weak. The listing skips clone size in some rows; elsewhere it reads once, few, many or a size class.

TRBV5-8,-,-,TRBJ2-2,CASSGVGDTGELFF,TGTGCCAGCAGCGGAGTAGGGGACACCGGGGAGCTGTTTTTT
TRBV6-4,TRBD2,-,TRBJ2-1,CATSRHPTGLAGGNEQFF,TGTGCCACCTCAAGACACCCCACGGGACTAGCGGGAGGGAATGAGCAGTTCTTC
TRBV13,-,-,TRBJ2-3,CASSYRRLEGDTQYF,TGTGCCAGCAGCTACAGGAGACTAGAGGGAGATACGCAGTATTTT
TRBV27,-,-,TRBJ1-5,CASSLSRTASVSNQPQHF,TGTGCCAGCAGTTTATCCAGGACAGCTTCCGTTAGCAATCAGCCCCAGCATTTT
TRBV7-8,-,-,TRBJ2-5,CASSRGHQETQYF,TGTGCCAGCAGCCGCGGGCACCAAGAGACCCAGTACTTC
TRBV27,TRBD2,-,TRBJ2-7,CASTIAGGHEQYF,TGTGCCAGCACCATAGCGGGAGGCCACGAGCAGTACTTC
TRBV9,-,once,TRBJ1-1,CASSTQSGNTEAFF,TGTGCCAGCAGCACCCAATCCGGGAACACTGAAGCTTTCTTT
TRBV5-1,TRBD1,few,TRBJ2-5,CASSSTGGDFKLTQYF,TGCGCCAGCAGCTCGACAGGGGGCGATTTTAAGCTGACCCAGTACTTC
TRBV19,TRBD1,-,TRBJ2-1,CASSRGTGPYNEQFF,TGTGCCAGTAGTAGGGGGACAGGGCCATACAATGAGCAGTTCTTC
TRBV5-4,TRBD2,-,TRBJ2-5,CASSLSPRREGDETQYF,TGTGCCAGCAGCTTAAGTCCAAGGCGGGAGGGGGATGAGACCCAGTACTTC
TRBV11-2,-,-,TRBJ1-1,CASSGQLNTEAFF,TGTGCCAGCAGCGGACAGTTGAACACTGAAGCTTTCTTT
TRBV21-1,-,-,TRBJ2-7,CASSPHPPQLNPYEQYF,TGTGCCAGCAGCCCTCACCCCCCACAGCTAAACCCCTACGAGCAGTACTTC
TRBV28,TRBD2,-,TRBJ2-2,CASSLGREIAGELFF,TGTGCCAGCAGTTTAGGGCGGGAGATTGCGGGGGAGCTGTTTTTT
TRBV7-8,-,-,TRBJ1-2,CASSPSTGYGYTF,TGTGCCAGCAGCCCTAGCACGGGCTATGGCTACACCTTC
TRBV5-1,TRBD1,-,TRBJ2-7,CASSLVRGRDEQYF,TGCGCCAGCAGCTTGGTTAGGGGGCGGGACGAGCAGTACTTC
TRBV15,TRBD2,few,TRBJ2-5,CATSREGGQETQYF,TGTGCCACCAGCAGAGAGGGGGGGCAAGAGACCCAGTACTTC
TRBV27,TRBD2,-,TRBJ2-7,CASSNQTSSATYEQYF,TGTGCCAGCAGTAACCAGACTAGCTCGGCTACCTACGAGCAGTACTTC
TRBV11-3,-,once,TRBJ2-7,CASSSRTADEQYF,TGTGCCAGCAGCTCCAGGACAGCAGACGAGCAGTACTTC
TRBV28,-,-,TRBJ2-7,CASSLPLEVAHF,TGTGCCAGCAGTTTACCCCTAGAGGTTGCGCACTTC
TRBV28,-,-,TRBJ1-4,CASSLLNEKLFF,TGTGCCAGCAGTTTATTAAATGAAAAACTGTTTTTT
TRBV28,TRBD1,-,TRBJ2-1,CASSSAGTGKRNEQFF,TGTGCCAGCAGTTCGGCCGGGACAGGGAAGCGCAATGAGCAGTTCTTC
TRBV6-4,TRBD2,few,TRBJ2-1,CASSDRLAGEQFF,TGTGCCAGCAGTGATCGACTAGCGGGCGAGCAGTTCTTC
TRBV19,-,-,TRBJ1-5,CASSSQGGADSNQPQHF,TGTGCCAGTAGTTCTCAGGGTGGAGCCGATAGCAATCAGCCCCAGCATTTT
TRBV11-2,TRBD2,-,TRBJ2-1,CASSPWTSVDNEQFF,TGTGCCAGCAGCCCTTGGACTAGCGTGGATAATGAGCAGTTCTTC
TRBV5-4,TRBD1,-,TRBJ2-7,CASTVRDRAYEQYF,TGTGCCAGCACAGTCCGGGACAGGGCGTACGAGCAGTACTTC
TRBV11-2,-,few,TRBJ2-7,CASSPTVGSGHYEQYF,TGTGCCAGCAGCCCCACCGTAGGTAGCGGACACTACGAGCAGTACTTC
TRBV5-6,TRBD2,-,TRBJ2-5,CASSLWLAGGRETQYF,TGTGCCAGCAGCTTGTGGCTAGCGGGAGGAAGGGAGACCCAGTACTTC
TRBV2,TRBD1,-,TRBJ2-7,CASCLQGALEEQYF,TGTGCCAGCTGCCTCCAGGGGGCCTTAGAGGAGCAGTACTTC
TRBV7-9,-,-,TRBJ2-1,CASSLGGAHYNEQFF,TGTGCCAGCAGCTTAGGTGGAGCCCACTACAATGAGCAGTTCTTC
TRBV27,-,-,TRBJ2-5,CASSPPYQETQYF,TGTGCCAGCAGCCCCCCTTACCAAGAGACCCAGTACTTC
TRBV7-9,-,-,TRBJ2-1,CASSLDTYNEQFF,TGTGCCAGCAGCTTAGACACCTACAATGAGCAGTTCTTC
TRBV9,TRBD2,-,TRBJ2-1,CASSYTGTSNEQFF,TGTGCCAGCAGCTATACTGGGACTAGCAATGAGCAGTTCTTC
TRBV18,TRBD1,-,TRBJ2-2,CASSPLGTGGTTGELFF,TGTGCCAGCTCACCACTGGGGACAGGGGGCACCACCGGGGAGCTGTTTTTT
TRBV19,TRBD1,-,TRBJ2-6,CASTEGQESGANVLTF,TGTGCCAGTACAGAGGGACAGGAGTCTGGGGCCAACGTCCTGACTTTC
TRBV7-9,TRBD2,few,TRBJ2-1,CATGTSGRGNEQFF,TGTGCCACCGGGACTAGCGGGAGGGGCAATGAGCAGTTCTTC